The rows below give T cell receptor beta chains drawn from one sample of a study of glioma-infiltrating T cells. In TCRdb, the multiplex PCR reads were re-called with MiXCR into one record per CDR3 protein. The sample has some 130,000 distinct CDR3 sequences, approximately 24% seen once. The sequencing sample was made of glioma tissue, nonneoplastic brain tissue, or PBMCs (not recorded which). Receptors were obtained from a human donor with low-grade glioma or glioblastoma, undergoing nonglioma brain surgery, or in good health (not recorded which). Both conserved end residues are part of each CDR3. Fields, in order: D gene, V gene, J gene, clone size, CDR3 DNA, CDR3 protein. D genes are given only for firm matches. The listing skips clone size in some rows; elsewhere it reads once, few, many or a size class.

.	TRBV4-2	TRBJ1-2	few	TGTGCCAGCAGCCAAGTAGCGGGAGACTATGGCTACACCTTC	CASSQVAGDYGYTF
.	TRBV12-3/TRBV12-4	TRBJ1-1	few	TGTGCCAGCAGTAACCGCCGGCTCTTGAACACTGAAGCTTTCTTT	CASSNRRLLNTEAFF
TRBD2	TRBV6-1	TRBJ2-1	many	TGTGCCAGCGCAATAGCGGGGGGGCGCAACAATGAGCAGTTCTTC	CASAIAGGRNNEQFF
.	TRBV10-3	TRBJ2-3	few	TGTGCCATCAGTGAGGCTGGGGGGTCAGATACGCAGTATTTT	CAISEAGGSDTQYF
.	TRBV7-9	TRBJ1-5	.	TGTGCCAGCAGCTTAGAATTTCAGGGAGTCAGCAATCAGCCCCAGCATTTT	CASSLEFQGVSNQPQHF
.	TRBV2	TRBJ1-1	few	TGTGCCAGCAGTGTTGATGGCATGAACACTGAAGCTTTCTTT	CASSVDGMNTEAFF
.	TRBV4-1	TRBJ2-1	many	TGCGCCAGCAGCCAAGATACGTGGCAGGCCCTCTACAATGAGCAGTTCTTC	CASSQDTWQALYNEQFF
.	TRBV20-1	TRBJ1-5	many	TGCAGTGCAACCGATCGGGGTGGCAATCAGCCCCAGCATTTT	CSATDRGGNQPQHF
.	TRBV7-9	TRBJ1-5	many	TGTGCCAGCAGCTTAGCGAGGGAAGGGTTCGGCAATCAGCCCCAGCATTTT	CASSLAREGFGNQPQHF
TRBD1	TRBV6-2/TRBV6-3	TRBJ1-6	few	TGTGCCAGCAGTTACGACAGGGCCAGGTCACCCCTCCACTTT	CASSYDRARSPLHF
TRBD2	TRBV25-1	TRBJ2-4	.	TGTGCCAGCAGTGAAAGCGGGGGGGCACAAGGCATTCAGTACTTC	CASSESGGAQGIQYF
.	TRBV28	TRBJ2-1	few	TGTGCCAGCAGTTTCCCCGGGGACTCAGGAGGCCAGTTCTTC	CASSFPGDSGGQFF
.	TRBV12-3/TRBV12-4	TRBJ1-1	.	TGTGCCAGCAGACCTACAGAGTTTACTGAAGCTTTCTTT	CASRPTEFTEAFF
TRBD2	TRBV10-3	TRBJ2-1	few	TGTGCCATCAGTGAGTCGAGCGGGGGGAAGTTCTTC	CAISESSGGKFF
TRBD1	TRBV10-3	TRBJ1-1	.	TGTGCCATCGGTAGGGAGGGGGCTTACACTGAAGCTTTCTTT	CAIGREGAYTEAFF
.	TRBV28	TRBJ1-2	few	TGTGCCAGCACCCGTGGGGGGGCCCCTAACTATGGCTACACCTTC	CASTRGGAPNYGYTF
TRBD1	TRBV12-3/TRBV12-4	TRBJ2-1	.	TGTGCCAGCAGTCCCGGGACAGCCTGCAATGAGCAGTTCTTC	CASSPGTACNEQFF
.	TRBV29-1	TRBJ2-3	.	TGCAGCGTTGAGCCGGGACGCGGCACAGATACGCAGTATTTT	CSVEPGRGTDTQYF
TRBD1	TRBV18	TRBJ1-1	few	TGTGCCAGCTCCCAGGGGACAGGGGCTACTGAAGCTTTCTTT	CASSQGTGATEAFF
TRBD1	TRBV19	TRBJ1-4	few	TGTGCCAGTAGTCTCTCACCGGGACAGGGACACCCCGGGGGGGAAAAACTGTTTTTT	CASSLSPGQGHPGGEKLFF
TRBD2	TRBV20-1	TRBJ2-1	many	TGCAGTGCTACCTCCACTAGCGGGGGGTTTGATGAGCAGTTCTTC	CSATSTSGGFDEQFF
.	TRBV6-1	TRBJ1-2	many	TGTGCCAGCAAACCCCCGGGACACCCTCTTGGCTACACCTTC	CASKPPGHPLGYTF
.	TRBV25-1	TRBJ1-2	many	TGTGCCAGCAGTGAATTTGGCAGGGAGAGGGGCTATGGCTACACCTTC	CASSEFGRERGYGYTF
TRBD1	TRBV14	TRBJ1-1	few	TGTGCCACCCCAAAGAACCCAGGGGGCACTGAAGCTTTCTTT	CATPKNPGGTEAFF
.	TRBV2	TRBJ2-2	.	TGTGCCAGCAGTCAACTAGCTGATGCCGGGGAGCTGTTTTTT	CASSQLADAGELFF
.	TRBV2	TRBJ1-1	few	TGTGCCAGCAGTGAATGGGTTGACGCGAACACTGAAGCTTTCTTT	CASSEWVDANTEAFF
TRBD2	TRBV6-1	TRBJ2-3	.	TGTGCCAGCACCCCTAGCGGAAGCACAGATACGCAGTATTTT	CASTPSGSTDTQYF
.	TRBV12-3/TRBV12-4	TRBJ2-2	.	TGTGCCAGCAGTCCTAGGGCCTTTCTCTCGAACACCGGGGAGCTGTTTTTT	CASSPRAFLSNTGELFF
.	TRBV7-9	TRBJ1-1	.	TGTGCCAGCAGCTTAGGTAACGCTGAAGCTTTCTTT	CASSLGNAEAFF
.	TRBV20-1	TRBJ1-3	few	TGCAGTGCTAGAGAAGGCAGCTCTGGAAACACCATATATTTT	CSAREGSSGNTIYF
.	TRBV6-1	TRBJ1-3	many	TGTGCCAGCAGTGAACGGAGCTCTGGAAACACCATATATTTT	CASSERSSGNTIYF
TRBD2	TRBV24-1	TRBJ2-5	few	TGTGCCACCAGCCTAGCGGGGGCCCTTCCAGAGACCCAGTACTTC	CATSLAGALPETQYF
TRBD2	TRBV4-1	TRBJ2-1	.	TGCGCCAGCAGCCGGAGTTCGATCGGGGGGGTGTACTCCTACAATGAGCAGTTCTTC	CASSRSSIGGVYSYNEQFF
.	TRBV7-3	TRBJ2-1	.	TGTGCCAGCAGCTTAAGGGGGGGACAGTTGGTTAACAATGAGCAGTTCTTC	CASSLRGGQLVNNEQFF
.	TRBV27	TRBJ1-4	many	TGTGCCAGCAGTGATCTTGGGGGGCAGTCGGCTAATGAAAAACTGTTTTTT	CASSDLGGQSANEKLFF
TRBD2	TRBV3-1	TRBJ2-1	many	TGTGCCAGCAGCCGGTGGACTAGCGGGGCCACCTACAATGAGCAGTTCTTC	CASSRWTSGATYNEQFF
TRBD2	TRBV12-3/TRBV12-4	TRBJ2-3	few	TGTGCCAGCAGCATAGCGGGGGCCTCAGATACGCAGTATTTT	CASSIAGASDTQYF
.	TRBV2	TRBJ1-5	.	TGTGCCAGCAGTGAAGAGGGGGGCGGCACTCAGCCCCAGCATTTT	CASSEEGGGTQPQHF
TRBD2	TRBV12-3/TRBV12-4	TRBJ2-1	.	TGTGCCAGCATCCCACTAGCGGGGGGGTACAATGAGCAGTTCTTC	CASIPLAGGYNEQFF
.	TRBV24-1	TRBJ2-3	many	TGTGCCACCAGTGACGGGCCCACAGATACGCAGTATTTT	CATSDGPTDTQYF
.	TRBV5-1	TRBJ1-5	.	TGCGCCAGCAGCTTGGTAGGCCAGGGCGATCAGCCCCAGCATTTT	CASSLVGQGDQPQHF
TRBD2	TRBV20-1	TRBJ2-2	few	TGCAGTGCTAGAGATTTGCTAGCGGGGGGCCATGGCACCGGGGAGCTGTTTTTT	CSARDLLAGGHGTGELFF